A single sample is the source of the 20 T cell receptor beta chains below, sequenced in a study of early T cells in non-severe SARS-CoV-2 infection. Via MiXCR, TCRdb re-called the 5' RACE reads, giving one row per CDR3 protein. The sample consists of about 83,000 distinct CDR3 sequences, 8% to 13% of them appearing once. This material consisted of whole blood, taken at baseline. Source of these receptors: an adult who was a healthcare worker with PCR-confirmed SARS-CoV-2 infection or an uninfected control (not recorded which).

The chain is built from TRBV19 and TRBJ2-1, with 10 bases aligning to TRBD1. Germline CDR1 and CDR2: LNHDA and SQIVND (reference sequence). This CDR3 is built from 17 residues. Losses at the gene ends were 5 bases for V and 4 bases for J; bases not matched to a gene: 11. The CDR3 DNA sequence: TGTGCCAGTAGTCTACAACCCCCGGGACAGGGGTACAATGAGCAGTTCTTC. Protein product: CASSLQPPGQGYNEQFF.

The J gene is TRBJ2-3, the V gene TRBV5-5; D may be TRBD1 (6 bases). The CDR3 is 16 amino acids. Trimming shortened V by 3 bases and J by 3 bases, and 17 bases separated the two germline ends. Germline values: CDR1 SGHKS, CDR2 YYEKEE (reference sequence). The CDR3 loop reads CASSSGTPWVTDTQYF. The CDR3 DNA reads TGTGCCAGCAGCTCCGGGACACCTTGGGTGACAGATACGCAGTATTTT.

The chain employs TRBV20-1 and TRBJ2-7; 12 bases are shared with TRBD2. The V gene end was trimmed by 4 bases and the J gene end by 0 bases; junction bases not matched to a gene: 4. The CDR3 loop spans 15 amino acids. Germline CDR1 DFQATT, CDR2 SNEGSKA (reference sequence). In nucleotides, the CDR3 is TGCAGTGCTACTCCTAGCGGGAGGGCCTCCTACGAGCAGTACTTC. Its translation: CSATPSGRASYEQYF.

This clonotype was recorded at least ten times. The gene calls are TRBV7-3 and TRBJ2-1, with no clear D. The V and J ends lost 0 bases and 9 bases respectively, with 9 bases between them. CDR1 SGHTA and CDR2 FQGTGA come from the germline V gene. The CDR3 spans 13 residues. Written as DNA, the CDR3 is TGTGCCAGCAGCTTAACAAGCCTCGGTGAGCAGTTCTTC. As protein: CASSLTSLGEQFF. The full variable domain, in which reference TRBV7-3 and TRBJ2-1 provide the parts outside the CDR3, is GAGVSQTPSNKVTEKGKYVELRCDPISGHTALYWYRQSLGQGPEFLIYFQGTGAADDSGLPNDRFFAVRPEGSVSTLKIQRTERGDSAVYLCASSLTSLGEQFFGPGTRLTVL.

This clonotype has more than one count but fewer than ten. The gene calls are TRBV25-1 and TRBJ2-7; TRBD2 is a possible D gene (6 bases). Germline V gene data show CDR1 as MGHDK and CDR2 as SYGVNS. This CDR3 spans 11 amino acids. The germline V and J ends were trimmed by 6 bases and 10 bases, with 13 bases remaining between them. This chain's CDR3 is CASRDGGGQYF. CDR3 sequence (DNA): TGTGCCAGCAGGGATGGGGGAGGCCAGTACTTC.

The chain uses TRBV12-3 or TRBV12-4 and TRBJ2-1, with 7 bases aligning to TRBD1. The CDR3 spans 17 residues. Unmatched junction bases numbered 8, after V lost 3 bases and J lost 0 bases. CDR3: CASSFLQGPSSYNEQFF. Here the CDR3 DNA reads TGTGCCAGCAGTTTTTTACAGGGGCCGAGCTCCTACAATGAGCAGTTCTTC.

This clonotype was found a few times. V gene TRBV5-6 combines with J gene TRBJ1-1; possible D gene TRBD1, 5 bases. Trimming cost V 4 bases and J 10 bases, with 17 bases left between them. Looked up from germline, CDR1 is SGHDT and CDR2 is YYEEEE. The CDR3 totals 13 residues. This CDR3 reads CASSKDRVLRAFF. The CDR3 bases are TGTGCCAGCAGCAAAGACAGAGTTTTAAGAGCTTTCTTT.

The rearrangement uses TRBV29-1 and TRBJ2-7; 10 bases are shared with TRBD2. CDR1 is SQVTM and CDR2 is ANQGSEA in the germline V gene. V dropped 7 bases and J dropped 5; count of bases not matched to a gene: 11. CDR3 length: 14 amino acids. CDR3 nucleotides: TGCAGCGCCGCGCTAGCGGGAGTCCGCGACGAGCAGTACTTC. It translates to CSAALAGVRDEQYF.

This clonotype has a handful of counts. The junction departs from germline at one end; a sequencing error may be responsible. The J gene is TRBJ2-1, the V gene TRBV5-4, with 9 positions matching TRBD2. Germline CDR1 and CDR2: SGHNT and YYREEE (reference sequence). There are 15 residues in the CDR3. CDR3 in amino acids: CAGSLGTSTNNEQFF. The DNA for the CDR3 is TGTGCCGGCAGCTTGGGGACTAGCACTAACAATGAGCAGTTCTTC. The entire variable domain, with the rest obtained from reference TRBV5-4 and TRBJ2-1, is as follows: ETGVTQSPTHLIKTRGQQVTLRCSSQSGHNTVSWYQQALGQGPQFIFQYYREEENGRGNFPPRFSGLQFPNYSSELNVNALELDDSALYLCAGSLGTSTNNEQFFGPGTRLTVL.

The genes are TRBV11-1 and TRBJ2-1; D uncertain. This CDR3 contains 14 residues. V dropped 1 base and J dropped 0 bases, with 4 bases sitting between them. Germline V lookup: CDR1 SGHAT, CDR2 FQDESV (reference sequence). The CDR3 DNA is TGTGCCAGCAGCTTAGTAGTCTCCTACAATGAGCAGTTCTTC. Translation: CASSLVVSYNEQFF.

In its sample, this clonotype was seen a few times. The J gene is TRBJ2-5, the V gene TRBV20-1; TRBD2 is a possible D gene (6 bases). Germline V CDR1 and CDR2: DFQATT, SNEGSKA (reference sequence). With 2 bases removed from V and 5 bases from J, the gap between germline ends came to 18 bases. CDR3 length: 15 amino acids. The CDR3 protein is CSARTPRLERETQYF. The DNA for the CDR3 is TGCAGTGCTAGAACCCCGAGACTAGAGAGGGAGACCCAGTACTTC.

The V call is TRBV11-2, the J call TRBJ2-7, with TRBD2 as a possible D gene (5 bases). Trimming pared 5 bases from V and 0 bases from J, leaving 8 bases between. This CDR3 has 13 amino acids. The germline CDR1 and CDR2 sequences are SGHAT and FQNNGV. The CDR3: CASSGGLSYEQYF. The CDR3 DNA sequence: TGTGCCAGCAGCGGCGGACTCTCCTACGAGCAGTACTTC.

J is TRBJ2-2 and V is TRBV7-3; D gene uncertain. V was shortened by 0 bases and J by 0 bases, with 2 bases between the two germline ends. CDR3 size: 14 residues. Germline CDR1 SGHTA, CDR2 FQGTGA. CDR3 amino acids: CASSLTANTGELFF. Written as DNA, the CDR3 is TGTGCCAGCAGCTTAACGGCGAACACCGGGGAGCTGTTTTTT.

In this sample, this clonotype turned up many times. The J gene is TRBJ2-1, the V gene TRBV7-2; D might be TRBD2 (6 bases). The CDR3 length is 16 residues. Germline lookup yields CDR1 SGHTA and CDR2 FQGNSA. V lost 3 bases, J lost 6 bases, and 18 bases lay in between. CDR3 amino acids: CASSFSTATGVNEQFF. In DNA form, the CDR3 reads TGTGCCAGCAGCTTTTCTACGGCCACGGGGGTCAATGAGCAGTTCTTC.

The table lists this clonotype with many counts. The V gene is TRBV7-6, the J gene TRBJ2-3; D call uncertain. Germline V gives CDR1 SGHVS, CDR2 FNYEAQ. V was trimmed by 5 bases and J by 2 bases, leaving 8 bases between them. The CDR3 is 13 residues long. DNA for the CDR3: TGTGCCAGCAGCCGAAGGGCCACAGATACGCAGTATTTT. This translates into CASSRRATDTQYF.

The chain carries TRBV30 and TRBJ1-1, with a weak D call TRBD1 (5 bases). Germline CDR1 reads GTSNPN; CDR2 reads SVGIG (reference sequence). This CDR3 contains 11 residues. Trimming took off 4 bases at V and 7 bases at J, with 10 bases between the two ends. The CDR3 DNA follows: TGTGCCTGGACACAGGAGATTGAAGCTTTCTTT. It yields the protein CAWTQEIEAFF.

The chain is built from TRBV19 and TRBJ2-7; D tentatively reads TRBD1 or TRBD2 (5 bases each). Germline V lookup: CDR1 LNHDA, CDR2 SQIVND (reference sequence). CDR3 length equals 14 residues. V was cut by 6 bases and J by 0 bases, with 12 bases left in between. The CDR3 reads CASSTGGRSYEQYF. In DNA, the CDR3 is TGTGCCAGTAGCACAGGAGGCCGCTCCTACGAGCAGTACTTC. Based on the CDR3 plus reference TRBV19 and TRBJ2-7, the full variable domain is DGGITQSPKYLFRKEGQNVTLSCEQNLNHDAMYWYRQDPGQGLRLIYYSQIVNDFQKGDIAEGYSVSREKKESFPLTVTSAQKNPTAFYLCASSTGGRSYEQYFGPGTRLTVT.

This chain connects TRBV10-3 to TRBJ1-1; 12 bases fit TRBD1. There are 14 residues in the CDR3. Germline CDR1 is ENHRY and CDR2 is SYGVKD. V was pared by 4 bases and J by 9 bases, with 6 bases of the junction left unmatched. The CDR3 nucleotides are TGTGCCATCAGTGTCTCCGGGACAGGGGGCCAAGCTTTCTTT. Translating it yields CAISVSGTGGQAFF.

This clonotype was seen repeatedly, ten times or more. This chain connects TRBV28 to TRBJ1-1; D ambiguous. The CDR3 consists of 11 residues. Germline lookup yields CDR1 MDHEN and CDR2 SYDVKM. Trimming removed 8 bases from V and 4 bases from J, with 8 bases in between. In DNA, the CDR3 is TGTGCCAGCGGAACACTCACTGAAGCTTTCTTT. Its protein is CASGTLTEAFF.

The chain uses TRBV7-3 and TRBJ2-5, with D unclear. The CDR3 length is 13 residues. V was clipped by 5 bases and J by 5 bases, with 12 bases between them. CDR1 is SGHTA, CDR2 FQGTGA, per germline. CDR3 sequence: CASSLDPGETQYF. The DNA for the CDR3 is TGTGCCAGCAGCCTAGACCCTGGGGAGACCCAGTACTTC.